This TCR beta chain is from a study of cytotoxic CD8 clonotypes in ibrutinib-treated CLL. Turning to the study itself: Sequenced samples delivered averages of around 260,000 productive templates and about 90,000 productive rearrangements.

The CDR3 contains 14 residues. Libraries were prepared by immunoSEQ multiplex PCR; TCRdb keeps only in-frame clonotypes and omits some of them. This sample has 35,000 or so clones; about 64% occur once, and the top ten carry over 15%. On this clone: Its target is not known.

Study-level findings and limits: Upon ibrutinib response clonality rose, and upon progression it fell back toward baseline.

The material sequenced was PBMCs, taken at disease progression, from a patient treated with ibrutinib. This chain uses TRBV21-1 with TRBJ2-5; TRBD1, the table's D call, lacks a check against the DNA. TRBV21-1 is a pseudogene segment. This receptor was identified in a human donor with chronic lymphocytic leukemia. The CDR3 region has the DNA TGTGCCAGCAGCCGAAACAGGGTAGGGGAGACCCAGTACTTC. This codes for CASSRNRVGETQYF.